Sequencing of this TCR beta chain was carried out in a study of T cell responses to AZD1222 COVID-19 vaccine. Study outcomes and limitations: The study found vaccine-associated CD4 TCRs spanning spike, dominant at 160-218 and 743-854. Nearly half of spike-specific TCRs reportedly target unmutated variant regions. Spike-specific TCR breadth and depth grew following two AZD1222 doses.

Second-dose intervals near 4 or 12 weeks were combined. The CDR3 totals 16 residues. The V and J ends lost 5 bases and 5 bases, in that order; junction bases with no gene match: 9. Germline V gives CDR1 MNHEY, CDR2 SMNVEV (reference sequence). Remarks on this clone: The antigen is unknown.

Repertoires were generated with immunoSEQ multiplex PCR, while TCRdb's copy carries only in-frame clones and drops some. The data contain about 94,000 clones, 85% of them singletons. The source is an adult who received the AZD1222 COVID-19 vaccine. V is TRBV27 and J is TRBJ2-3; TRBD2 agrees at 11 bases. Sequences were derived from peripheral blood, sampled 28 days after the second AZD1222 dose. The CDR3 loop is CASSAPIAGGRDTQYF. DNA of the CDR3: TGTGCCAGCAGTGCCCCGATAGCGGGAGGGAGAGATACGCAGTATTTT.